A selection of T cell receptor beta chains follows, all from one sample in a study of shared clonotypes between healthy human individuals. The protocol was immunoSEQ multiplex PCR, while the TCRdb copy is restricted to in-frame clones and leaves out a portion. This repertoire shows some 1,400,000 clones, roughly 96% found once; its top ten account for 1% to 1.5%. Sequenced sample: naive CD4+ T cells sorted from blood. The receptors were sampled from a man aged 30 to 39 in good health. Both conserved end residues are part of each CDR3. D genes are given only for firm matches. Clone size is given for some rows only: seen once, a few or many times, or a class if the clone is expanded.

V gene	clone size	J gene	D gene	CDR3 protein	CDR3 DNA
TRBV5-1	NA	TRBJ2-3	TRBD1	CASSANRDRASDTQYF	TGCGCCAGCAGCGCAAACCGGGACAGGGCATCAGATACGCAGTATTTT
TRBV28	once	TRBJ2-7	NA	CASSPGGPGHEQYF	TGTGCCAGCAGTCCCGGGGGACCCGGACACGAGCAGTACTTC
TRBV5-4	NA	TRBJ1-1	TRBD1	CASSNRGNTEAFF	TGTGCCAGCAGCAACAGGGGAAACACTGAAGCTTTCTTT
TRBV6-1	NA	TRBJ1-1	TRBD1	CASSRGQGAGAFF	TGTGCCAGCAGTCGTGGGCAGGGGGCCGGAGCTTTCTTT
TRBV30	once	TRBJ2-7	NA	CAWSASIFYEQYF	TGTGCCTGGAGTGCGAGCATTTTCTACGAGCAGTACTTC
TRBV2	NA	TRBJ1-5	NA	CASHPRGQLNQPQHF	TGTGCCAGCCACCCACGGGGCCAGCTCAATCAGCCCCAGCATTTT
TRBV7-9	once	TRBJ1-2	NA	CASSLGGLRGYTF	TGTGCCAGCAGCTTAGGTGGGCTTAGAGGCTACACCTTC
TRBV11-2	NA	TRBJ2-6	TRBD1	CASSPTGGSGANVLTF	TGTGCCAGCAGCCCTACAGGGGGCTCTGGGGCCAACGTCCTGACTTTC
TRBV28	NA	TRBJ1-5	NA	CASTLASQPQHF	TGTGCCAGCACTTTAGCAAGTCAGCCCCAGCATTTT
TRBV28	NA	TRBJ1-1	NA	CASSSTGQNTEAFF	TGTGCCAGCAGTTCCACGGGACAGAACACTGAAGCTTTCTTT
TRBV7-9	NA	TRBJ1-1	NA	CASSWTANTEAFF	TGTGCCAGCAGCTGGACAGCGAACACTGAAGCTTTCTTT
TRBV14	NA	TRBJ2-3	NA	CASSRWTDQDTQYF	TGTGCCAGCAGCCGATGGACAGACCAAGATACGCAGTATTTT
TRBV7-8	NA	TRBJ2-5	TRBD1	CASSLIYRGRKETQYF	TGTGCCAGCAGCCTTATATACAGGGGGCGCAAGGAGACCCAGTACTTC
TRBV7-9	NA	TRBJ1-4	NA	CASSHPDREKLFF	TGTGCCAGCAGCCACCCGGACAGAGAAAAACTGTTTTTT
TRBV19	NA	TRBJ1-2	NA	CASSARDKIGYGYTF	TGTGCCAGTAGTGCCCGGGACAAAATCGGCTATGGCTACACCTTC
TRBV15	NA	TRBJ1-1	NA	CATRRGEIWDTEAFF	TGTGCCACCAGGCGAGGGGAGATATGGGACACTGAAGCTTTCTTT
TRBV28	NA	TRBJ2-5	NA	CASSPPGSQETQYF	TGTGCCAGCAGTCCTCCCGGGTCCCAAGAGACCCAGTACTTC
TRBV7-3	NA	TRBJ2-3	TRBD2	CASSPHREADTQYF	TGTGCCAGCAGCCCCCACCGGGAGGCAGATACGCAGTATTTT
TRBV5-1	once	TRBJ2-3	TRBD2	CASSDPREGTDTQYF	TGCGCCAGCAGCGATCCCCGGGAGGGAACAGATACGCAGTATTTT
TRBV2	NA	TRBJ2-1	TRBD2	CAITTSIQFF	TGTGCCATTACGACTAGCATCCAGTTCTTC
TRBV6-1	once	TRBJ2-3	TRBD2	CASSRLAGYGDTQYF	TGTGCCAGCAGTAGACTAGCGGGATATGGGGATACGCAGTATTTT
TRBV14	NA	TRBJ2-3	NA	CASSPRDYGGTDTQYF	TGTGCCAGCAGCCCAAGGGATTACGGAGGGACAGATACGCAGTATTTT
TRBV11-2	NA	TRBJ2-3	NA	CASSPIKDTQYF	TGTGCCAGCAGCCCAATAAAAGATACGCAGTATTTT
TRBV9	NA	TRBJ2-1	TRBD2	CASSVSGTYNEQFF	TGTGCCAGCAGCGTTAGCGGGACCTACAATGAGCAGTTCTTC
TRBV11-2	NA	TRBJ2-6	NA	CASSLGQSSGANVLTF	TGTGCCAGCAGCTTAGGACAGAGCTCTGGGGCCAACGTCCTGACTTTC
TRBV30	NA	TRBJ2-7	TRBD1	CAWSYRGPEQYF	TGTGCCTGGAGTTATAGGGGGCCCGAGCAGTACTTC
TRBV5-4	NA	TRBJ1-1	TRBD1	CASSLARTGRTEAFF	TGTGCCAGCAGCTTGGCCCGGACAGGGCGGACTGAAGCTTTCTTT
TRBV9	once	TRBJ2-2	NA	CASSPPRGELFF	TGTGCCAGCAGCCCCCCTCGGGGGGAGCTGTTTTTT
TRBV11-2	NA	TRBJ2-7	TRBD2	CASSLELAGSYEQYF	TGTGCCAGCAGCTTGGAACTAGCGGGCTCCTACGAGCAGTACTTC
TRBV14	NA	TRBJ2-7	NA	CASGLGLYEQYF	TGTGCCAGCGGTCTGGGGCTCTACGAGCAGTACTTC
TRBV10-3	NA	TRBJ1-3	TRBD1	CAITTGAGNTIYF	TGTGCCATCACCACAGGGGCTGGAAACACCATATATTTT
TRBV6-1	NA	TRBJ2-3	NA	CASSEWTVVAPDTQYF	TGTGCCAGCAGTGAGTGGACAGTCGTAGCCCCAGATACGCAGTATTTT
TRBV5-6	NA	TRBJ2-1	TRBD1	CASSRPGTGVSNEQFF	TGTGCCAGCAGCCGGCCCGGGACAGGGGTGAGTAATGAGCAGTTCTTC
TRBV5-1	NA	TRBJ2-5	NA	CASSLGGPHWMKAETQYF	TGCGCCAGCAGCCTAGGCGGCCCACATTGGATGAAGGCAGAGACCCAGTACTTC
TRBV29-1	once	TRBJ2-1	TRBD2	CSVGLRLAGTYNEQFF	TGCAGCGTTGGATTGCGACTAGCGGGAACCTACAATGAGCAGTTCTTC
TRBV5-1	NA	TRBJ1-5	NA	CASSTGLSNQPQHF	TGCGCCAGCAGCACGGGGTTGAGCAATCAGCCCCAGCATTTT
TRBV2	NA	TRBJ2-2	TRBD2	CASREEGGPFNGELFF	TGTGCCAGCAGAGAAGAGGGAGGGCCCTTTAACGGGGAGCTGTTTTTT